These 10 T cell receptor beta chains came from one sample sequenced in a study of tumor and adjacent non-tumor tissue in lung cancer. The template was RNA from unsorted bulk tissue. A modified ARM-PCR protocol with three rounds of nested PCR amplified TCRbeta. TCRdb ran MiXCR on the multiplex PCR reads and lists one entry per CDR3 protein. The sample has roughly 150,000 distinct CDR3 sequences, 60% to 70% seen once; the top ten hold about 20%. The sample was lung tumor tissue. Every receptor here comes from a man between 60 and 70 years old with small cell lung cancer.

Concerning this clonotype: One junction end disagrees with the germline gene, perhaps due to a read error. The chain couples TRBV7-8 to TRBJ2-1; D uncertain. Looked up from germline, CDR1 is SGHVS and CDR2 is FQNEAQ. CDR3 length: 15 amino acids. The CDR3 nucleotides are TGTGTCAGCAGCCGATACTATGACTCCTACAATGAGCAGTTCTTC. Its protein product is CVSSRYYDSYNEQFF.

Of note for this clonotype: A much larger clonotype is one base distant, so this may be a read error. This sequence joins TRBV28 and TRBJ1-1; D not resolved. Germline V gene data show CDR1 as MDHEN and CDR2 as SYDVKM. V dropped 7 bases and J dropped 4 bases, with 7 bases sitting between them. The CDR3 is made up of 11 amino acids. CDR3 protein: CASTSSTEAFF. CDR3 DNA: TGTGCCAGCACTTCTTCCACTGAAGCTTTCTTT.

A remark on this clonotype: Given the absence of the conserved phenylalanine or tryptophan at the CDR3 end, a read error is likely. The limits of the CDR3 on the DNA are not certain, so only TCRdb's listed CDR3 is given. The chain's CDR3 is CASSREGSTALHDQFI. The chain carries TRBV11-2 and TRBJ2-1; the tabulated D call, TRBD2, remains unverified against the DNA. The germline CDR1 and CDR2 sequences are SGHAT and FQNNGV. The CDR3 region is 16 residues in length, termini included.

This clonotype occurred a few times. The chain joins TRBV6-1 to TRBJ1-1; D perhaps matches TRBD1 (6 bases). The CDR3 is 18 residues long. V was clipped by 2 bases and J by 1 base, with 20 bases between them. The germline gives CDR1 MNHNS, CDR2 SASEGT. CDR3 amino acids: CASSEIWQGIRPNTEAFF. DNA of the CDR3: TGTGCCAGCAGTGAAATATGGCAGGGGATAAGGCCGAACACTGAAGCTTTCTTT.

Concerning this clonotype: One end of the junction varies from germline; a read error may be responsible. The CDR3 spells CDSSYSNRVAGGETQYF. In DNA form, the CDR3 reads TGTGACAGCAGTTACTCGAACCGGGTAGCGGGAGGAGAGACCCAGTACTTC. The rearrangement uses TRBV6-5 and TRBJ2-5; 10 nucleotides align to TRBD2. Germline V gene sequence: CDR1 MNHEY, CDR2 SVGAGI. This CDR3 contains 17 residues.

This clonotype appeared a few times. DNA for the CDR3: TGTGCCAGCAGAGAACGGGGTACCTACGAGCAGTACGTC. It translates to CASRERGTYEQYV. The chain has TRBV6-1 and TRBJ2-7, with a weak D call TRBD2 (5 bases). Trimming took off 6 bases at V and 2 bases at J, with 11 bases between the two ends. This CDR3 contains 13 residues. CDR1 and CDR2 (germline): MNHNS, SASEGT.

A remark on this clonotype: A clone one base away is much larger, so this may be a read error. The chain links TRBV4-2 to TRBJ2-5; 10 bases map to TRBD2. The CDR3 extends over 16 amino acids. CDR1 is LGHNA and CDR2 is YNFKEQ in the germline V gene. Trimming cost V 0 bases and J 7 bases; bases outside gene matches: 8. This chain's CDR3 is CASSQDSSGSVGTQYF. The DNA for the CDR3 is TGTGCCAGCAGCCAAGACTCTAGCGGGAGTGTAGGGACCCAGTACTTC.

The chain is built from TRBV6-1 and TRBJ2-3, with D perhaps being TRBD1 or TRBD2 (5 bases each). The germline CDR1 and CDR2 sequences are MNHNS and SASEGT. Trimming removed 4 bases at V and 0 bases at J, with 26 bases between. This CDR3 is 20 amino acids long. The CDR3 DNA is TGTGCCAGCAGTGTAAGTGTGGGACCGCCTGATGGGGCTAGCACAGATACGCAGTATTTT. Its translation: CASSVSVGPPDGASTDTQYF.

A remark on this clonotype: It may be a read error: a sequence one base away is much more abundant. The chain recombines TRBV12-5 with TRBJ2-7; D uncertain. Germline V CDR1 and CDR2: LGHNT, FRNRAP. This CDR3 has 14 residues. The V end lost 3 bases, the J end lost 3 bases, and 12 bases lay between the germline ends. The CDR3: CASGLNRHGYEQYF. The CDR3 DNA follows: TGTGCTAGTGGTTTAAATCGACATGGCTACGAGCAGTACTTC. Using reference TRBV12-5 and TRBJ2-7 for the parts outside the CDR3, the full variable domain is DARVTQTPRHKVTEMGQEVTMRCQPILGHNTVFWYRQTMMQGLELLAYFRNRAPLDDSGMPKDRFSAEMPDATLATLKIQPSEPRDSAVYFCASGLNRHGYEQYFGPGTRLTVT.

A few counts support this clonotype. V is TRBV12-5 and J is TRBJ1-3; D ambiguous. Per germline, CDR1 LGHNT and CDR2 FRNRAP. The germline V and J ends were trimmed by 4 bases and 0 bases, with 4 bases remaining between them. This CDR3 has 13 residues. CDR3 sequence reads: CASGWDSGNTIYF. The CDR3 DNA follows: TGTGCTAGTGGTTGGGACTCTGGAAACACCATATATTTT. The variable domain in full, completed from reference TRBV12-5 and TRBJ1-3, reads DARVTQTPRHKVTEMGQEVTMRCQPILGHNTVFWYRQTMMQGLELLAYFRNRAPLDDSGMPKDRFSAEMPDATLATLKIQPSEPRDSAVYFCASGWDSGNTIYFGEGSWLTVV.